These 10 T cell receptor beta chains were all obtained from the same sample, sequenced in a study of T-cell memory formation after mild COVID-19. TCRdb passed the 5' RACE reads through MiXCR, listing each CDR3 protein once. This repertoire shows 85,000 to 120,000 distinct CDR3 sequences, about a sixth found once; its top ten account for 28%. Sequences were obtained from PBMCs or a T cell subset sorted from them (not recorded which). Source of these receptors: an adult woman who had mild COVID-19 (a few samples of this study predate the infection). Cell type and time point are not known.

The rearrangement joins TRBV7-9 to TRBJ2-7; 9 bases fit TRBD2. The CDR3 spans 15 residues. V was clipped by 6 bases and J by 0 bases; unmatched bases: 6. Germline V gene lookup returns CDR1 SEHNR and CDR2 FQNEAQ (reference sequence). In DNA form, the CDR3 reads TGTGCCAGCAGTCGTGGACTAGCGCCCTCCTACGAGCAGTACTTC. It codes for CASSRGLAPSYEQYF.

The genes are TRBV7-9 and TRBJ1-5; D may be TRBD1 (6 bases). The length of the CDR3 is 15 residues. V gave up 8 bases and J gave up 3 bases, with 17 bases separating them. The germline V gene has CDR1 SEHNR and CDR2 FQNEAQ (reference sequence). The CDR3 coding sequence is TGTGCCAGCGGACTTAATCAGGGGACCAATCAGCCCCAGCATTTT. Its protein product is CASGLNQGTNQPQHF.

The table lists this clonotype with many counts. V and J are TRBV5-6 and TRBJ2-5; 7 bases map to TRBD2. Germline V gene lookup returns CDR1 SGHDT and CDR2 YYEEEE. CDR3 length: 14 amino acids. Trimming removed 2 bases from V and 2 bases from J; junction bases left unmatched: 3. CDR3 in amino acids: CASSFGTTQETQYF. The CDR3 coding sequence is TGTGCCAGCAGCTTCGGGACTACGCAAGAGACCCAGTACTTC.

This clonotype was detected many times. The chain joins TRBV7-8 to TRBJ2-2; D is possibly TRBD2 (6 bases). CDR1 and CDR2 (germline): SGHVS, FQNEAQ. This CDR3 contains 16 residues. Trimming took off 3 bases at V and 3 bases at J, with 14 bases between the two ends. The CDR3 loop is CASSLEGRVHTGELFF. In nucleotides, the CDR3 is TGTGCCAGCAGCTTGGAGGGCAGGGTCCACACCGGGGAGCTGTTTTTT. The full variable domain, in which reference TRBV7-8 and TRBJ2-2 provide the parts outside the CDR3, is GAGVSQSPRYKVAKRGQDVALRCDPISGHVSLFWYQQALGQGPEFLTYFQNEAQLDKSGLPSDRFFAERPEGSVSTLKIQRTQQEDSAVYLCASSLEGRVHTGELFFGEGSRLTVL.

The chain links TRBV2 to TRBJ2-5, with 10 nucleotides matching TRBD1. The CDR3 contains 16 residues. V was pared by 6 bases and J by 5 bases, with 12 bases of the junction left unmatched. Germline CDR1 SNHLY, CDR2 FYNNEI. The CDR3 region has the DNA TGTGCCAGCAGAGCGGACCCCGGGACAGGGGTGGAGACCCAGTACTTC. Protein sequence: CASRADPGTGVETQYF.

V gene TRBV4-2 combines with J gene TRBJ1-5; tentatively, D is TRBD1 (6 bases). This CDR3 is 15 amino acids long. V lost 6 bases to trimming and J lost 5 bases, with 17 bases between them. From germline, CDR1 is LGHNA and CDR2 YNFKEQ. The DNA of the CDR3 is TGTGCCAGCAGTTGGGAACAGGGTTTGGATCAGCCCCAGCATTTT. It specifies CASSWEQGLDQPQHF.

V usage is TRBV7-9 and J usage is TRBJ2-7; 10 nucleotides agree with TRBD2. From germline, CDR1 is SEHNR and CDR2 FQNEAQ (reference sequence). The CDR3 spans 16 residues. Trimming at V came to 1 base and at J to 4 bases, leaving 7 bases not matched to a gene. CDR3 sequence (DNA): TGTGCCAGCAGCTTAGGGAGGACTAGCGGAGATTACGAGCAGTACTTC. Its translation: CASSLGRTSGDYEQYF. The full variable domain, rest sourced from reference TRBV7-9 and TRBJ2-7, is DTGVSQNPRHKITKRGQNVTFRCDPISEHNRLYWYRQTLGQGPEFLTYFQNEAQLEKSRLLSDRFSAERPKGSFSTLEIQRTEQGDSAMYLCASSLGRTSGDYEQYFGPGTRLTVT.

The genes are TRBV6-4 and TRBJ2-3, with D unclear. V was shortened by 0 bases and J by 5 bases, with 6 bases between the two germline ends. The CDR3 loop spans 13 amino acids. Germline lookup yields CDR1 MRHNA and CDR2 SNTAGT. The CDR3 region is CASSDSNGDTQYF. The CDR3 DNA sequence: TGTGCCAGCAGTGACTCGAACGGAGATACGCAGTATTTT.

The chain joins TRBV4-3 to TRBJ1-3, with D maybe TRBD1 (5 bases). This CDR3 contains 17 residues. Germline V lookup: CDR1 LGHNA, CDR2 YSLEER. V was trimmed by 0 bases and J by 0 bases, leaving 12 bases between them. CDR3 amino acids: CASSQDRAGSSGNTIYF. In nucleotides, the CDR3 is TGCGCCAGCAGCCAAGATAGGGCAGGGAGCTCTGGAAACACCATATATTTT.

V and J are TRBV24-1 and TRBJ1-1; TRBD1 agrees at 7 bases. CDR3 length equals 13 residues. Per the germline V gene, CDR1 is KGHDR and CDR2 is SFDVKD. V was clipped by 7 bases and J by 2 bases; unmatched bases: 3. Here the CDR3 DNA reads TGTGCCACCAGCAGGGGGGGAAACACTGAAGCTTTCTTT. Translation gives CATSRGGNTEAFF.